A single sample gave rise to the 26 T cell receptor beta chains below, sequenced in a study of PD-L1 blockade in urothelial cancer. Clones were read by immunoSEQ multiplex PCR, and TCRdb kept only the in-frame ones, dropping some. The data hold roughly 120,000 clones, with approximately 90% observed a single time. Time point meaning: peripheral blood 6 weeks after treatment start. This sample comprised PBMCs, obtained around atezolizumab (anti-PD-L1) treatment. The receptor set was obtained from a man aged 60 to 69 with urothelial cancer.

V usage is TRBV28 and J usage is TRBJ1-5; 8 bases map to TRBD1. The CDR3 covers 16 residues. CDR1 is MDHEN and CDR2 is SYDVKM in the germline V gene. V gave up 5 bases and J gave up 7 bases; unmatched junction bases: 13. The CDR3 loop is CASSTGGQAQWQPQHF. The CDR3 nucleotides read TGTGCCAGCAGTACGGGGGGACAGGCCCAATGGCAGCCCCAGCATTTT.

The V gene is TRBV7-9, the J gene TRBJ2-2; 7 nucleotides align to TRBD1. The germline V gene encodes CDR1 SEHNR and CDR2 FQNEAQ (reference sequence). This CDR3 spans 15 amino acids. J gave up 1 base and V 6 bases, and 5 bases lay outside the gene matches. CDR3 region: CASSHRGLNTGELFF. The CDR3 DNA is TGTGCCAGCAGTCACAGGGGATTGAACACCGGGGAGCTGTTTTTT.

The chain recombines TRBV4-2 with TRBJ1-1; unclear D gene. The CDR3 is 14 amino acids. Germline V gene data show CDR1 as LGHNA and CDR2 as YNFKEQ. Trimming removed 0 bases from V and 6 bases from J, with 11 bases in between. CDR3 nucleotide sequence: TGTGCCAGCAGCCAAGACTCCACCGGGGCTGAAGCTTTCTTT. Its protein is CASSQDSTGAEAFF.

This chain joins TRBV5-6 and TRBJ1-2; TRBD1 matches 12 bases. Germline V gene sequence: CDR1 SGHDT, CDR2 YYEEEE. This CDR3 is built from 17 residues. The trim removed 4 bases at V and 4 bases at J, leaving 11 bases unmatched. The CDR3 nucleotides read TGTGCCAGCAGCCCCGGGACCGGGACAGGGGGCCCCTATGGCTACACCTTC. This translates into CASSPGTGTGGPYGYTF.

The table lists this clone with a count of one. The rearrangement links TRBV6-6 to TRBJ1-5; the D gene is possibly TRBD1 (6 bases). The V end was cut by 6 bases, the J end by 4 bases, with 16 bases between. CDR3 length equals 15 residues. Germline V CDR1 and CDR2: MNHNY, SVGAGI (reference sequence). CDR3 protein: CASRPGLTGNQPQHF. The DNA for the CDR3 is TGTGCCAGCAGGCCGGGATTGACAGGTAATCAGCCCCAGCATTTT.

J is TRBJ1-5 and V is TRBV6-1; a possible D gene is TRBD1 (6 bases). V lost 5 bases and J 3 bases, leaving 11 bases between the germline ends. CDR1 is MNHNS, CDR2 SASEGT, per germline. The CDR3 length is 14 residues. CDR3 DNA: TGTGCCAGCAGTCGACAGGACGCCAATCAGCCCCAGCATTTT. Amino acid sequence: CASSRQDANQPQHF.

This clone was seen just once. The V gene is TRBV29-1, the J gene TRBJ2-1, with 8 bases that match TRBD1. CDR3 length equals 14 residues. Germline assignment: CDR1 SQVTM and CDR2 ANQGSEA. J was trimmed by 2 bases and V by 3 bases; bases with no gene match: 3. The CDR3 loop is CSVEKDRAYNEQFF. CDR3 coding DNA: TGCAGCGTTGAGAAGGACAGGGCCTACAATGAGCAGTTCTTC.

The sample holds one count of this clone. The CDR3 nucleotides are TGCGCCAGCAGCTTGGGGACAGGGAACTATGGCTACACCTTC. Amino acid sequence: CASSLGTGNYGYTF. This chain joins TRBV5-1 and TRBJ1-2, with 8 bases that match TRBD1. This CDR3 region has 14 residues. Germline lookup yields CDR1 SGHRS and CDR2 YFSETQ. V lost 0 bases, J lost 2 bases, and 0 bases stayed unmatched.

CDR3 sequence reads: CASKNPGHFLGEQYF. The CDR3 DNA follows: TGTGCCAGCAAAAACCCGGGACACTTTTTGGGAGAGCAGTACTTC. The chain uses TRBV11-3 and TRBJ2-7, with D possibly being TRBD1 (6 bases). The germline CDR1 and CDR2 sequences are SGHNT and YENEEA. The CDR3 is made up of 15 amino acids. V was trimmed by 7 bases and J by 7 bases, leaving 23 bases between them.

The chain carries TRBV4-3 and TRBJ2-2; 9 bases are a match to TRBD2. The CDR3 sequence is 16 residues long. V shed 4 bases and J 4 bases; nucleotides not matched to a gene: 7. Germline CDR1 and CDR2: LGHNA and YSLEER. CDR3 residues: CASSLSTGLATGELFF. CDR3 DNA: TGCGCCAGCAGCCTCTCTACGGGACTAGCCACCGGGGAGCTGTTTTTT.

The rearrangement links TRBV5-1 to TRBJ2-3; TRBD2 matches 9 bases. V trimming: 2 bases; J trimming: 5 bases; junction bases outside the gene matches: 6. CDR3 length equals 15 residues. Per germline, CDR1 SGHRS and CDR2 YFSETQ. CDR3 residues: CASSFSGRILDTQYF. CDR3 nucleotides: TGCGCCAGCAGCTTCAGCGGGAGGATTCTAGATACGCAGTATTTT.

This chain links TRBV14 with TRBJ1-4; the match to TRBD1 covers 7 bases. Germline trimming cut 0 bases from V and 8 bases from J; bases unmatched to any gene: 9. The V gene's germline CDR1 is SGHDN and CDR2 FVKESK. The CDR3 extends over 16 amino acids. The CDR3 reads CASSQDRYRGREKLFF. DNA of the CDR3: TGTGCCAGCAGCCAAGATAGGTACAGGGGCAGGGAAAAACTGTTTTTT.

The rearrangement joins TRBV19 to TRBJ2-5; tentatively, D is TRBD1 (5 bases). This CDR3 is 15 amino acids long. The ends were cut back, 4 bases at V and 4 bases at J, with 16 bases in the middle. The V gene's germline CDR1 is LNHDA and CDR2 SQIVND (reference sequence). The CDR3 DNA follows: TGTGCCAGTAGTACGGTCCTACAGGTAACAGAGACCCAGTACTTC. Its translation: CASSTVLQVTETQYF.

The chain uses TRBV11-3 and TRBJ1-2; possibly TRBD1 for D (6 bases). Germline CDR1 is SGHNT and CDR2 is YENEEA. V lost 0 bases, J lost 7 bases, and 12 bases lay in between. CDR3 length: 14 amino acids. The DNA for the CDR3 is TGTGCCAGCAGCTTAGATCCCTGGACAGCTGGCTACACCTTC. Its translation: CASSLDPWTAGYTF.

The J gene is TRBJ1-5, the V gene TRBV6-5, with 10 bases matching TRBD1. Trimming cost V 6 bases and J 8 bases; bases outside gene matches: 4. This CDR3 is built from 13 residues. CDR1 and CDR2 (germline): MNHEY, SVGAGI. The CDR3 nucleotides read TGTGCCAGCAGGCGGGACAGGGGTGAGCCCCAGCATTTT. This gives the protein CASRRDRGEPQHF.

This sequence joins TRBV4-3 and TRBJ1-6; D gene ambiguous. Germline V gene data show CDR1 as LGHNA and CDR2 as YSLEER. Trimming stripped 0 bases from V and 12 bases from J, with 12 bases between. The CDR3 covers 14 residues. The CDR3 DNA is TGCGCCAGCAGCCAAGATGCCCGGGAGGGACCCCTCCACTTT. It codes for CASSQDAREGPLHF.

This clone was seen just once. The rearrangement links TRBV6-5 to TRBJ2-3; tentative D call: TRBD2 (5 bases). CDR3 size: 15 residues. Between the trimmed V and J ends, which lost 6 bases and 4 bases, there was a span of 17 bases. Germline V gives CDR1 MNHEY, CDR2 SVGAGI. The CDR3 is CASSLAGTKADTQYF. CDR3 nucleotides: TGTGCCAGCAGCCTAGCCGGTACTAAGGCAGATACGCAGTATTTT.

The rearrangement uses TRBV10-3 and TRBJ1-2; the match to TRBD1 covers 8 bases. V lost 6 bases, J lost 6 bases, and 15 bases stayed unmatched. The CDR3 loop spans 16 amino acids. The germline V gene encodes CDR1 ENHRY and CDR2 SYGVKD. CDR3 nucleotides: TGTGCCATCAGCGATGACTTTTGGGACAGGCCTGATGGCTACACCTTC. It is translated as CAISDDFWDRPDGYTF.

The chain carries TRBV5-1 and TRBJ2-2, with 8 bases identical to TRBD1. The CDR3 runs to 17 residues. The V gene's germline CDR1 is SGHRS and CDR2 YFSETQ. V lost 4 bases and J lost 7; bases outside the gene matches: 15. CDR3 residues: CASSLGPGQVGVGELFF. DNA for the CDR3: TGCGCCAGCAGCCTGGGTCCGGGACAGGTGGGAGTCGGGGAGCTGTTTTTT.

The gene calls are TRBV5-5 and TRBJ2-1; TRBD2 matches 9 bases. J gave up 9 bases and V 3 bases, and 16 bases lay outside the gene matches. This CDR3 has 17 residues. Germline V CDR1 and CDR2: SGHKS, YYEKEE (reference sequence). The CDR3 DNA reads TGTGCCAGCAGCTGGGGGTCCCTTGGCGGGGGGGCCCTTGAGCAGTTCTTC. This codes for CASSWGSLGGGALEQFF. The full variable domain, rest sourced from reference TRBV5-5 and TRBJ2-1, is DAGVTQSPTHLIKTRGQQVTLRCSPISGHKSVSWYQQVLGQGPQFIFQYYEKEERGRGNFPDRFSARQFPNYSSELNVNALLLGDSALYLCASSWGSLGGGALEQFFGPGTRLTVL.

J is TRBJ1-1 and V is TRBV6-6; 10 bases are shared with TRBD1. The CDR3 extends over 14 amino acids. The V gene end was trimmed by 5 bases and the J gene end by 7 bases; junction bases not matched to a gene: 7. Per germline, CDR1 MNHNY and CDR2 SVGAGI (reference sequence). The CDR3 nucleotides read TGTGCCAGCAGTGTGACAGGGGGCGCGGGTGAAGCTTTCTTT. Residues: CASSVTGGAGEAFF.

The gene calls are TRBV6-5 and TRBJ1-5; 7 nucleotides agree with TRBD1. J was trimmed by 7 bases and V by 6 bases; bases with no gene match: 12. The length of the CDR3 is 15 residues. Germline V gene data show CDR1 as MNHEY and CDR2 as SVGAGI. The CDR3 nucleotides are TGTGCCAGCAGCTCGACAGGGCTTGGCGGGCAGCCCCAGCATTTT. Translating it yields CASSSTGLGGQPQHF.

The chain uses TRBV19 and TRBJ2-1; tentatively, D is TRBD1 (6 bases). V lost 9 bases and J 8 bases, leaving 23 bases between the germline ends. Germline V CDR1 and CDR2: LNHDA, SQIVND (reference sequence). The CDR3 is 15 amino acids. The CDR3 bases are TGTGCCAGCACGAAACAGGGTGTTTCGGTCGATGAGCAGTTCTTC. This translates into CASTKQGVSVDEQFF.

The V and J genes are TRBV12-5 and TRBJ2-5, with a possible D match to TRBD1 (6 bases). The germline V gene has CDR1 LGHNT and CDR2 FRNRAP. This CDR3 has 13 residues. The V and J ends lost 6 bases and 7 bases respectively, with 15 bases between them. This CDR3 reads CASGKGDPGTQYF. CDR3 in DNA: TGTGCTAGTGGAAAGGGGGACCCCGGGACCCAGTACTTC. The full variable domain, its missing parts supplied by reference TRBV12-5 and TRBJ2-5, is DARVTQTPRHKVTEMGQEVTMRCQPILGHNTVFWYRQTMMQGLELLAYFRNRAPLDDSGMPKDRFSAEMPDATLATLKIQPSEPRDSAVYFCASGKGDPGTQYFGPGTRLLVL.

A single count supports this clone. The rearrangement joins TRBV7-2 to TRBJ1-5; D is possibly TRBD1 (5 bases). Germline loops: CDR1 SGHTA, CDR2 FQGNSA. CDR3 length: 18 residues. The ends were cut back, 5 bases at V and 7 bases at J, with 27 bases in the middle. DNA for the CDR3: TGTGCCAGCAGCCCCCTCCGCCAGGGATCGACTTTGCCGCAGCCCCAGCATTTT. It is translated as CASSPLRQGSTLPQPQHF.

The gene calls are TRBV19 and TRBJ2-7; D not certain. CDR1 LNHDA and CDR2 SQIVND come from the germline V gene (reference sequence). This CDR3 is 14 amino acids long. Trimming took 5 bases from V and 1 from J, leaving 12 bases between them. DNA for the CDR3: TGTGCCAGTAGTCCCAGTCTGCCTTCCTACGAGCAGTACTTC. Protein product: CASSPSLPSYEQYF.